This passage covers 22 T cell receptor beta chains from one sample sequenced in a study of cytomegalovirus exposure and HLA in healthy donors. In the PCR, 60 Vbeta and 13 Jbeta primers were used. The table came from immunoSEQ multiplex PCR; TCRdb's copy has only in-frame clones and leaves some out. This sample has 150,000 to 200,000 clones, with approximately 84% found just once. Sequenced sample: PBMCs. The origin of the receptors is a female donor in good health and CMV-seronegative.

V and J are TRBV7-9 and TRBJ2-1, with 8 positions matching TRBD1. Looked up from germline, CDR1 is SEHNR and CDR2 is FQNEAQ (reference sequence). The CDR3 totals 13 residues. V was clipped by 1 base and J by 13 bases; unmatched bases: 6. CDR3 loop: CASSLEDGTGQFF. In DNA, the CDR3 is TGTGCCAGCAGCTTAGAAGACGGGACAGGACAGTTCTTC. Filled out from reference TRBV7-9 and TRBJ2-1, the complete variable domain reads DTGVSQNPRHKITKRGQNVTFRCDPISEHNRLYWYRQTLGQGPEFLTYFQNEAQLEKSRLLSDRFSAERPKGSFSTLEIQRTEQGDSAMYLCASSLEDGTGQFFGPGTRLTVL.

In the case of this clone: Other DNA sequences in this sample translate to the same CDR3. The CDR3 coding sequence is TGTGCCAGCAGTTACGGTGGACAGCCCTATGGCTACACCTTC. Residues: CASSYGGQPYGYTF. The rearrangement links TRBV6-5 to TRBJ1-2; TRBD1 might be the D (6 bases). Trimming took 2 bases from V and 4 from J, leaving 11 bases between them. This CDR3 is built from 14 residues. Germline CDR1 MNHEY, CDR2 SVGAGI.

This clone occurred once. This chain uses TRBV7-6 with TRBJ2-7, with D possibly TRBD1 on 6 matching bases. Germline CDR1 and CDR2: SGHVS and FNYEAQ. The CDR3 covers 13 residues. Trimming pared 5 bases from V and 4 bases from J, leaving 12 bases between. CDR3 protein: CASSPGHNYEQYF. CDR3 coding DNA: TGTGCCAGCAGCCCGGGACACAATTACGAGCAGTACTTC.

This clone was detected once. The rearrangement joins TRBV7-9 to TRBJ2-7, with D perhaps TRBD2 (6 bases). V shed 5 bases and J shed 5 bases, with 19 bases lying between them. The V gene's germline CDR1 is SEHNR and CDR2 FQNEAQ (reference sequence). CDR3 length: 15 amino acids. The CDR3 sequence is CASSPRGYASDEQYF. CDR3 coding DNA: TGTGCCAGCAGCCCTCGGGGGTACGCGTCCGACGAGCAGTACTTC.

The chain combines TRBV5-6 with TRBJ1-2, with TRBD1 identical over 11 bases. The CDR3 spans 16 residues. CDR1 and CDR2 from the germline V gene are SGHDT and YYEEEE. V lost 0 bases and J lost 2; bases outside the gene matches: 3. The CDR3 region has the DNA TGTGCCAGCAGCTTGGTGAGGGACAGGGGGAACTATGGCTACACCTTC. Translating it yields CASSLVRDRGNYGYTF.

The chain couples TRBV4-1 to TRBJ2-7; D is perhaps TRBD2 (6 bases). CDR1 is MGHRA, CDR2 YSYEKL, per germline. Trimming took 1 base from V and 4 from J, leaving 8 bases between them. The CDR3 covers 13 residues. CDR3 protein: CASSQGDFYEQYF. The CDR3 DNA is TGCGCCAGCAGCCAAGGGGACTTTTACGAGCAGTACTTC.

In DNA, the CDR3 is TGTGCCAGCAGCTTGAGGACAGTCTACCTCTACGAGCAGTACTTC. Translating it yields CASSLRTVYLYEQYF. The J gene is TRBJ2-7, the V gene TRBV5-6; TRBD1 might be the D (6 bases). The V gene lost 1 base and the J gene lost 3 bases, with 14 bases spanning the gap. In germline, CDR1 is SGHDT, CDR2 YYEEEE. The CDR3 consists of 15 residues.

This clone was recorded a few times. The V call is TRBV13, the J call TRBJ2-5; 7 bases map to TRBD2. J gave up 11 bases and V 3 bases, and 12 bases lay outside the gene matches. This CDR3 contains 14 residues. Germline V lookup: CDR1 PRHDT, CDR2 FYEKMQ (reference sequence). The CDR3 loop is CASSFPGAAREQYF. In DNA, the CDR3 is TGTGCCAGCAGCTTCCCCGGGGCCGCGCGGGAGCAGTACTTC.

This chain joins TRBV6-1 and TRBJ1-2; 7 nucleotides line up with TRBD1. This CDR3 is 13 amino acids long. The junction had 9 bases not matched to a gene; V was cut back by 8 bases and J by 6 bases. Germline values: CDR1 MNHNS, CDR2 SASEGT. The CDR3 loop is CASAPETGDGYTF. DNA for the CDR3: TGTGCCAGCGCTCCCGAAACAGGGGATGGCTACACCTTC.

This clone is a singleton in its sample. The chain recombines TRBV19 with TRBJ2-1; tentatively, D is TRBD2 (7 bases). This CDR3 region has 19 residues. V was cut by 0 bases and J by 1 base, with 19 bases left in between. Germline assignment: CDR1 LNHDA and CDR2 SQIVND (reference sequence). CDR3 sequence (DNA): TGTGCCAGTAGTATAGATTTCTCCAGGGGCGGGAGTTCCTACAATGAGCAGTTCTTC. As protein: CASSIDFSRGGSSYNEQFF.

The chain joins TRBV11-3 to TRBJ2-2, with a tentative D call TRBD1 (6 bases). The CDR3 runs to 18 residues. Per germline, CDR1 SGHNT and CDR2 YENEEA. V lost 6 bases to trimming and J lost 0 bases, with 20 bases between them. Written as DNA, the CDR3 is TGTGCCAGCAGTTACTCGACAGGATGGGGCTCGAACACCGGGGAGCTGTTTTTT. Its protein product is CASSYSTGWGSNTGELFF.

This clone was recorded only once. CDR3 DNA sequence: TGTGCCAGCAGCCCTGACAGGGGGACGAACACTGAAGCTTTCTTT. Its translation is CASSPDRGTNTEAFF. The rearrangement uses TRBV7-8 and TRBJ1-1; 9 nucleotides line up with TRBD1. V shed 5 bases and J 1 base; nucleotides not matched to a gene: 5. The CDR3 spans 15 residues. Germline-derived CDR1 and CDR2 are SGHVS and FQNEAQ.

The chain is built from TRBV7-9 and TRBJ2-7; D is possibly TRBD1 (6 bases). With 5 bases removed from V and 6 bases from J, the gap between germline ends came to 11 bases. CDR1 SEHNR and CDR2 FQNEAQ come from the germline V gene (reference sequence). This CDR3 has 12 residues. This CDR3 is CASSLQGFEQYF. CDR3 nucleotides: TGTGCCAGCAGCCTACAGGGATTCGAGCAGTACTTC.

This clone was observed a handful of times. This chain links TRBV5-8 with TRBJ2-7; D is unresolved. The CDR3 loop spans 13 amino acids. With 0 bases removed from V and 3 bases from J, the gap between germline ends came to 7 bases. The germline CDR1 and CDR2 sequences are SGHTS and YDEGEE. The DNA for the CDR3 is TGTGCCAGCAGCTTGGGGCTTTTCTACGAGCAGTACTTC. This gives the protein CASSLGLFYEQYF.

V is TRBV4-2 and J is TRBJ2-5; 7 bases map to TRBD2. Judging by the DNA end, TRBJ2-7 fits better; the J call may be wrong. CDR1 is LGHNA, CDR2 YNFKEQ, per germline. There are 16 residues in the CDR3. The CDR3 is CASSRLGLEDPYEQYF. The CDR3 bases are TGTGCCAGCAGCCGTCTAGGACTAGAAGATCCCTACGAGCAGTACTTC.

The J gene is TRBJ2-7, the V gene TRBV6-5; 9 bases line up with TRBD2. Trimming removed 6 bases from V and 0 bases from J; junction bases left unmatched: 6. The V gene's germline CDR1 is MNHEY and CDR2 SVGAGI. This CDR3 has 15 residues. CDR3 nucleotides: TGTGCCAGCAGCATACTAGCGGGTCACTCCTACGAGCAGTACTTC. Translated, it gives CASSILAGHSYEQYF.

The chain couples TRBV5-5 to TRBJ1-1, with TRBD1 identical over 8 bases. Losses at the gene ends were 3 bases for V and 4 bases for J; bases not matched to a gene: 8. CDR1 is SGHKS and CDR2 is YYEKEE in the germline V gene (reference sequence). The length of the CDR3 is 15 residues. This CDR3 is CASSSRQGRTTEAFF. CDR3 sequence (DNA): TGTGCCAGCAGCTCACGACAGGGGCGAACCACTGAAGCTTTCTTT.

Only one count was recorded for this clone. The CDR3 here is CASSLGRGSTEQYF. The DNA for the CDR3 is TGTGCCAGCAGCTTGGGGCGGGGGTCGACCGAGCAGTACTTC. V usage is TRBV11-2 and J usage is TRBJ2-7, with 7 bases fitting TRBD2. The CDR3 runs 14 residues. With 3 bases clipped from V and 6 bases from J, the junction kept 8 bases outside the gene matches. Germline assignment: CDR1 SGHAT and CDR2 FQNNGV.

This clone was observed a handful of times. CDR3 residues: CASSAAYSAEAFF. The CDR3 DNA is TGTGCCAGCAGTGCTGCTTACAGTGCTGAAGCTTTCTTT. The V call is TRBV2, the J call TRBJ1-1, with D uncertain. The germline V and J ends were trimmed by 4 bases and 6 bases, with 12 bases remaining between them. This CDR3 comprises 13 residues. Germline CDR1 SNHLY, CDR2 FYNNEI.

The chain links TRBV18 to TRBJ1-3; D gene uncertain. The CDR3 is 15 amino acids. Trimming left V 3 bases short and J 0 bases short, with 9 bases between. Germline CDR1 reads KGHSH; CDR2 reads LQKENI. Here the CDR3 DNA reads TGTGCCAGCTCACCCCAGGCTGCCTCTGGAAACACCATATATTTT. Its protein product is CASSPQAASGNTIYF. Together with reference TRBV18 and TRBJ1-3, the CDR3 gives the full variable domain: NAGVMQNPRHLVRRRGQEARLRCSPMKGHSHVYWYRQLPEEGLKFMVYLQKENIIDESGMPKERFSAEFPKEGPSILRIQQVVRGDSAAYFCASSPQAASGNTIYFGEGSWLTVV.

The gene calls are TRBV5-1 and TRBJ2-5; perhaps TRBD1 as D (5 bases). The V end lost 2 bases, the J end lost 1 base, and 9 bases lay between the germline ends. CDR1 and CDR2 (germline): SGHRS, YFSETQ. The CDR3 contains 14 residues. This chain's CDR3 is CASSFRDSQETQYF. In DNA form, the CDR3 reads TGCGCCAGCAGCTTCAGAGACAGCCAAGAGACCCAGTACTTC.

The chain carries TRBV6-6 and TRBJ2-5, with a possible D match to TRBD1 (6 bases). V was clipped by 6 bases and J by 2 bases, with 16 bases between them. The CDR3 runs 15 residues. In germline, CDR1 is MNHNY, CDR2 SVGAGI (reference sequence). The CDR3: CASSLTGNRQETQYF. The CDR3 DNA reads TGTGCCAGCAGCCTCACAGGGAACCGACAAGAGACCCAGTACTTC.